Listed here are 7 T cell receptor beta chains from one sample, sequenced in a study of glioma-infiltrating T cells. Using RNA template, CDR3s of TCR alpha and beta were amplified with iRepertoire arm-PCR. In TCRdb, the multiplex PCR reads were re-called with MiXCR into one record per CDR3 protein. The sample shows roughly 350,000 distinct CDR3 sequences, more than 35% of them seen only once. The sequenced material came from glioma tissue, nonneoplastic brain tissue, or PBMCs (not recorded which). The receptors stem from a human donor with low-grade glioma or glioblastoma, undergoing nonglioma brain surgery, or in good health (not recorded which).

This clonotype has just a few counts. CDR3 DNA sequence: TGTGCCAGCAGTGAATTCTGGGCTACCGGTCTAGGGAACACTGAAGCTTTCTTT. Amino acids: CASSEFWATGLGNTEAFF. The V gene is TRBV25-1, the J gene TRBJ1-1; D gene ambiguous. This CDR3 contains 18 residues. V lost 1 base, J lost 1 base, and 19 bases lay in between. Per the germline V gene, CDR1 is MGHDK and CDR2 is SYGVNS.

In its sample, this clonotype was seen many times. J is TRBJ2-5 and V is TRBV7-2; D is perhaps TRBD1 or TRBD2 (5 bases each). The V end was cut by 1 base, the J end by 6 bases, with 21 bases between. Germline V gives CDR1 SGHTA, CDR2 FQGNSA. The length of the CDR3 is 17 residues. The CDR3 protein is CASSLVTFRGGWKTQYF. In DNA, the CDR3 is TGTGCCAGCAGCTTAGTGACTTTCCGGGGCGGCTGGAAGACCCAGTACTTC. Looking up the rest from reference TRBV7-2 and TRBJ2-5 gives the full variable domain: GAGVSQSPSNKVTEKGKDVELRCDPISGHTALYWYRQSLGQGLEFLIYFQGNSAPDKSGLPSDRFSAERTGGSVSTLTIQRTQQEDSAVYLCASSLVTFRGGWKTQYFGPGTRLLVL.

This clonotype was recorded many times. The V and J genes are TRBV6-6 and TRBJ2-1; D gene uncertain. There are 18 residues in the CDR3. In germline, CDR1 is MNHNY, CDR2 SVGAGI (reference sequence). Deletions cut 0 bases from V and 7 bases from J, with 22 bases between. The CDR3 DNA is TGTGCCAGCAGTTACTCCCCTCTGTTCCGTTCGAGTAGGAATGAGCAGTTCTTC. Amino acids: CASSYSPLFRSSRNEQFF.

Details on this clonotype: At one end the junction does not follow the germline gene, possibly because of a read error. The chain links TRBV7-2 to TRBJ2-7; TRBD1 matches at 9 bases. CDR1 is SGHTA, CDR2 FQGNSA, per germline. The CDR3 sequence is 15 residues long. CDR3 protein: CASSLVGQGLIEEYF. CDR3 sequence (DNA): TGTGCCAGCAGCTTAGTGGGACAGGGCTTGATCGAGGAGTACTTC.

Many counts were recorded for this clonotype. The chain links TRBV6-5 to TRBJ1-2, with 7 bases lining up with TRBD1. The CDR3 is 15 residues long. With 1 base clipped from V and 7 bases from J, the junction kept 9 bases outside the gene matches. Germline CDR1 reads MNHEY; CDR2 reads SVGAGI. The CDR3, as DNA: TGTGCCAGCAGTTACTTATTACAGGGGTGGAGTGGCTACACCTTC. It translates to CASSYLLQGWSGYTF.

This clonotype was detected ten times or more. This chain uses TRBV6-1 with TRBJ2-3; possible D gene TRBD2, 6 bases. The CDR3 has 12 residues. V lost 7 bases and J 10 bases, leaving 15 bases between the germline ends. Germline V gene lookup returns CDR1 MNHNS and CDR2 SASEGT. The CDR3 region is CASTVRGTAQYF. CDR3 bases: TGTGCCAGCACTGTGCGTGGGACTGCGCAGTATTTT.

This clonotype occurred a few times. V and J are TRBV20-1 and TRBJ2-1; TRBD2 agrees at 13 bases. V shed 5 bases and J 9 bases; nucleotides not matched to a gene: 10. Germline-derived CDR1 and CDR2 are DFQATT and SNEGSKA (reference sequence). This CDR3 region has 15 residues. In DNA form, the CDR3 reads TGCAGTGCTCCTAGCGGACTAGCGGGAGTCGGTGAGCAGTTCTTC. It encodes CSAPSGLAGVGEQFF.